This TCR beta chain is drawn from a study of regulatory T cells in long-lasting Graves disease. General study findings and limits: Persistent disease exhibited a predilection for TRBV28, TRBJ1-2 and TRBJ2-5.

Library construction for TCR beta used iRepertoire HTBI primers and Arm-PCR of CDR3 regions. TCRdb re-called the multiplex PCR reads through MiXCR, storing one row per CDR3 protein. Among about 540,000 distinct CDR3 sequences listed, around an eighth were seen once. CDR1 is LNHDA, CDR2 SQIVND, per germline (reference sequence). The CDR3 consists of 14 residues. V lost 7 bases, J lost 3 bases, and 12 bases lay in between. As regards this clonotype: Its antigen remains unknown.

The time point: newly diagnosed GD, antithyroid drugs for less than 3 months. Construction of the TCR library relied on RNA isolated from PBMCs. These data were also filed under a second study, of T cells in Graves' hyperthyroidism and ophthalmopathy. According to that study: Using the HTBI primer set, a first-round RT-PCR was run on the TCR CDR3. Ophthalmopathy was identified by the model a median roughly 6.5 months ahead of onset.

This material consisted of peripheral blood mononuclear cells (PBMCs), taken at new diagnosis, from a patient treated with antithyroid drugs. The source is a man aged 25 to 45 with Graves disease. The chain combines TRBV19 with TRBJ2-2, with unresolved D. In DNA form, the CDR3 reads TGTGCCAGTAAGTGGCGAGATCACACCGGGGAGCTGTTTTTT. It specifies CASKWRDHTGELFF.